These 25 T cell receptor beta chains came from one sample sequenced in a study of OX40 agonist ivuxolimab in advanced cancers. The data were produced by immunoSEQ multiplex PCR, yet TCRdb's version contains in-frame clones alone and is incomplete. In the table there are 20,000 to 25,000 clones, more than 65% of which are singletons. Sequencing was performed on CD4+ or CD8+ T cells sorted from blood, taken in a trial of the OX40 agonist ivuxolimab. These TCRs come from an adult with an advanced solid tumor such as melanoma, head and neck, liver or kidney cancer.

This clone occurred once. The V gene is TRBV7-8, the J gene TRBJ2-5; perhaps TRBD1 as D (5 bases). V shed 1 base and J shed 2 bases, with 5 bases lying between them. Germline V lookup: CDR1 SGHVS, CDR2 FQNEAQ. The CDR3 contains 13 residues. This CDR3 is CASSLGQQETQYF. In nucleotides, the CDR3 is TGTGCCAGCAGCTTAGGACAGCAAGAGACCCAGTACTTC.

This clone rates as large. The chain couples TRBV27 to TRBJ1-6; TRBD1 is a possible D gene (6 bases). V lost 2 bases and J 5 bases, leaving 7 bases between the germline ends. CDR1 is MNHEY and CDR2 is SMNVEV in the germline V gene (reference sequence). This CDR3 has 14 amino acids. CDR3 protein: CASSLQGNNSPLHF. The DNA for the CDR3 is TGTGCCAGCAGTTTACAGGGGAATAATTCACCCCTCCACTTT.

This rearrangement joins TRBV5-6 to TRBJ1-6; no reliable D call. CDR1 is SGHDT, CDR2 YYEEEE, per germline. CDR3 length equals 14 residues. V was shortened by 2 bases and J by 9 bases, with 12 bases between the two germline ends. CDR3 protein: CASSLSWASSPLHF. CDR3 DNA sequence: TGTGCCAGCAGCTTAAGCTGGGCGAGTTCACCCCTCCACTTT.

The chain joins TRBV6-5 to TRBJ2-7; 7 nucleotides match TRBD1. The V gene end was trimmed by 5 bases and the J gene end by 7 bases; junction bases not matched to a gene: 8. In germline, CDR1 is MNHEY, CDR2 SVGAGI. The CDR3 covers 13 residues. This CDR3 reads CASSRQGRSEQYF. CDR3 sequence (DNA): TGTGCCAGCAGTCGACAGGGCCGGAGTGAGCAGTACTTC.

This clone occurred a few times. The V call is TRBV5-6, the J call TRBJ1-2; 7 nucleotides line up with TRBD1. After removal of 2 bases from V and 8 bases from J, the junction contained 18 bases not matched to a gene. The CDR3 loop spans 17 amino acids. Germline V CDR1 and CDR2: SGHDT, YYEEEE. The CDR3 DNA sequence: TGTGCCAGCAGCTTAAGTAAAGGGGGCATCCACCGTTCGGGCTACACCTTC. Amino acids: CASSLSKGGIHRSGYTF.

This clone turned up a few times. The chain uses TRBV10-3 and TRBJ2-3; D call uncertain. The V and J ends lost 3 bases and 7 bases respectively, with 17 bases between them. Germline lookup yields CDR1 ENHRY and CDR2 SYGVKD. CDR3 length: 15 residues. CDR3 amino acids: CAISERVNLGNTQYF. The CDR3 nucleotides are TGTGCCATCAGTGAACGCGTCAACCTGGGGAATACGCAGTATTTT.

The chain carries TRBV9 and TRBJ2-3; maybe TRBD1 (5 bases). Germline CDR1 is SGDLS and CDR2 is YYNGEE. The ends were cut back, 3 bases at V and 1 base at J, with 12 bases in the middle. CDR3 length: 15 amino acids. Here the CDR3 DNA reads TGTGCCAGCAGCGCCCAGTCGACAGGCACAGATACGCAGTATTTT. The encoded protein is CASSAQSTGTDTQYF. Drawing the rest from reference TRBV9 and TRBJ2-3, the complete variable domain is DSGVTQTPKHLITATGQRVTLRCSPRSGDLSVYWYQQSLDQGLQFLIQYYNGEERAKGNILERFSAQQFPDLHSELNLSSLELGDSALYFCASSAQSTGTDTQYFGPGTRLTVL.

The chain has TRBV5-1 and TRBJ2-3, with a weak D call TRBD2 (6 bases). The V and J ends lost 4 bases and 3 bases respectively, with 15 bases between them. Germline assignment: CDR1 SGHRS and CDR2 YFSETQ. CDR3 length: 15 residues. Here the CDR3 reads CASSRAGRVTDTQYF. Written as DNA, the CDR3 is TGCGCCAGCAGCCGGGCGGGGAGAGTTACAGATACGCAGTATTTT.

The table lists this clone with a few counts. V and J are TRBV4-2 and TRBJ1-2; 8 positions match TRBD1. V was clipped by 3 bases and J by 3 bases; unmatched bases: 6. The CDR3 consists of 15 residues. Germline CDR1 is LGHNA and CDR2 is YNFKEQ. For the CDR3, the DNA is TGTGCCAGCAGCCAGACCACAGGGGGGGACTATGGCTACACCTTC. Amino acid sequence: CASSQTTGGDYGYTF.

V gene TRBV2 combines with J gene TRBJ1-5; 9 bases are shared with TRBD1. Germline trimming cut 6 bases from V and 4 bases from J; bases unmatched to any gene: 13. The V gene's germline CDR1 is SNHLY and CDR2 FYNNEI. The CDR3 covers 17 residues. Written as DNA, the CDR3 is TGTGCCAGCAGCCACCGACTGGGACAGGGACTTAATCAGCCCCAGCATTTT. Translating it yields CASSHRLGQGLNQPQHF.

The V and J genes are TRBV11-1 and TRBJ2-1; the D gene could be TRBD1 or TRBD2 (5 bases each). Between the trimmed V and J ends, which lost 8 bases and 6 bases, there was a span of 14 bases. The CDR3 is 13 amino acids. Per the germline V gene, CDR1 is SGHAT and CDR2 is FQDESV (reference sequence). CDR3 sequence: CASARDRANEQFF. CDR3 coding DNA: TGTGCCAGCGCACGGGACCGTGCCAATGAGCAGTTCTTC.

This sequence joins TRBV6-5 and TRBJ1-6; maybe TRBD1 (5 bases). Trimming cost V 7 bases and J 7 bases, with 8 bases left between them. The CDR3 covers 12 residues. Germline CDR1 reads MNHEY; CDR2 reads SVGAGI. The CDR3 sequence: CASKEGNSPLHF. The CDR3 nucleotides read TGTGCCAGCAAGGAGGGGAATTCACCCCTCCACTTT.

The chain combines TRBV28 with TRBJ2-2; possibly TRBD2 for D (7 bases). The CDR3 is 16 residues long. The V gene lost 3 bases and the J gene lost 5 bases, with 16 bases spanning the gap. Germline CDR1 reads MDHEN; CDR2 reads SYDVKM. The CDR3 nucleotides read TGTGCCAGCAGTTTCTCGGGGGGCGCGGGGACCGGGGAGCTGTTTTTT. Residues: CASSFSGGAGTGELFF.

The rearrangement joins TRBV2 to TRBJ1-2; no firm D call. Trimming stripped 2 bases from V and 6 bases from J, with 7 bases between. Germline CDR1 reads SNHLY; CDR2 reads FYNNEI. The CDR3 covers 12 residues. CDR3 bases: TGTGCCAGCAGTGAACAGTTCAATGGCTACACCTTC. Encoded protein: CASSEQFNGYTF.

The rearrangement uses TRBV5-1 and TRBJ2-1, with D uncertain. The CDR3 covers 14 residues. Germline V gene lookup returns CDR1 SGHRS and CDR2 YFSETQ. V was trimmed by 2 bases and J by 6 bases, leaving 12 bases between them. CDR3 DNA sequence: TGCGCCAGCAGCTTATTAGACAAGCGCAATGAGCAGTTCTTC. It is translated as CASSLLDKRNEQFF.

To note about this clone: The junction departs from germline at one end; a sequencing error may be responsible. The identical CDR3 is also encoded by other nucleotide sequences in the sample. The chain is built from TRBV7-7 and TRBJ2-5; no definite D call. The CDR3 consists of 13 residues. Germline V gene data show CDR1 as SSHAT and CDR2 as FNYEAQ (reference sequence). CDR3 sequence reads: CASSLNPGETQYF. Here the CDR3 DNA reads TGTGCTAGCAGCTTAAACCCTGGGGAGACCCAGTACTTC.

The chain couples TRBV5-1 to TRBJ2-1; 12 bases fit TRBD2. CDR1 and CDR2 (germline): SGHRS, YFSETQ. The CDR3 is 17 amino acids. Trimming removed 4 bases from V and 7 bases from J; junction bases left unmatched: 12. CDR3 coding DNA: TGCGCCAGCAGCCCGAACGTCCTAGCGGGGGGGCGGAATGAGCAGTTCTTC. This translates into CASSPNVLAGGRNEQFF.

The chain combines TRBV7-3 with TRBJ2-3, with TRBD2 identical over 8 bases. V dropped 5 bases and J dropped 5; count of bases not matched to a gene: 9. CDR3 size: 15 residues. Germline V lookup: CDR1 SGHTA, CDR2 FQGTGA. This CDR3 is CASSPLAGSLDTQYF. CDR3 nucleotide sequence: TGTGCCAGCAGCCCATTAGCGGGGTCACTAGATACGCAGTATTTT.

This chain uses TRBV9 with TRBJ1-4; D remains unclear. CDR1 and CDR2 from the germline V gene are SGDLS and YYNGEE. Trimming shortened V by 0 bases and J by 5 bases, and 17 bases separated the two germline ends. The CDR3 runs to 17 residues. DNA of the CDR3: TGTGCCAGCAGCGTAGGCCCCCGGCAATTGAACAATGAAAAACTGTTTTTT. Encoded protein: CASSVGPRQLNNEKLFF.

The chain is built from TRBV27 and TRBJ2-7; 7 nucleotides align to TRBD1. Germline V lookup: CDR1 MNHEY, CDR2 SMNVEV (reference sequence). V trimming: 5 bases; J trimming: 6 bases; junction bases outside the gene matches: 16. This CDR3 is built from 16 residues. The CDR3 nucleotides read TGTGCCAGCAGTCAAACCTATCGGGACAGCCTTTCCGAGCAGTACTTC. Translating gives CASSQTYRDSLSEQYF.

The V gene is TRBV4-2, the J gene TRBJ2-3; D not resolved. The CDR3 is 13 residues long. V shed 1 base and J shed 5 bases, with 7 bases lying between them. Germline CDR1 LGHNA, CDR2 YNFKEQ. The CDR3 region is CASSQVKGDTQYF. The DNA of the CDR3 is TGTGCCAGCAGCCAAGTGAAAGGAGATACGCAGTATTTT.

V and J are TRBV11-3 and TRBJ1-1; D possibly corresponds to TRBD1 (5 bases). Germline V gene sequence: CDR1 SGHNT, CDR2 YENEEA. The V gene lost 5 bases and the J gene lost 4 bases, with 14 bases spanning the gap. The CDR3 is made up of 14 amino acids. CDR3 residues: CASSPSSGGTEAFF. The CDR3, as DNA: TGTGCCAGCAGCCCCTCCTCGGGGGGCACTGAAGCTTTCTTT.

V and J are TRBV11-2 and TRBJ1-2, with unresolved D. Germline V gives CDR1 SGHAT, CDR2 FQNNGV. V was pared by 5 bases and J by 3 bases, with 22 bases between. CDR3 length: 17 amino acids. The CDR3 sequence: CASSPIERGGQDYGYTF. The CDR3 DNA is TGTGCCAGCAGCCCTATTGAAAGAGGAGGGCAGGACTATGGCTACACCTTC.

The chain uses TRBV5-1 and TRBJ2-4; 8 bases are a match to TRBD1. This CDR3 comprises 14 residues. Germline trimming cut 4 bases from V and 5 bases from J; bases unmatched to any gene: 5. Germline CDR1 and CDR2: SGHRS and YFSETQ. DNA for the CDR3: TGCGCCAGCAGCCTGGGACAGGAGCAAAACATTCAGTACTTC. It codes for CASSLGQEQNIQYF.

Comment on this clone: One junction end disagrees with the germline gene, perhaps due to a read error. DNA of the CDR3: TGTGCTAGCAGCTCGGGGAATCAGCCCCAGCATTTT. Its translation is CASSSGNQPQHF. V is TRBV7-7 and J is TRBJ1-5; D ambiguous. Germline V lookup: CDR1 SSHAT, CDR2 FNYEAQ (reference sequence). This CDR3 contains 12 residues. Drawing the rest from reference TRBV7-7 and TRBJ1-5, the complete variable domain is GAGVSQSPRYKVTKRGQDVTLRCDPISSHATLYWYQQALGQGPEFLTYFNYEAQPDKSGLPSDRFSAERPEGSISTLTIQRTEQRDSAMYRCASSSGNQPQHFGDGTRLSIL.